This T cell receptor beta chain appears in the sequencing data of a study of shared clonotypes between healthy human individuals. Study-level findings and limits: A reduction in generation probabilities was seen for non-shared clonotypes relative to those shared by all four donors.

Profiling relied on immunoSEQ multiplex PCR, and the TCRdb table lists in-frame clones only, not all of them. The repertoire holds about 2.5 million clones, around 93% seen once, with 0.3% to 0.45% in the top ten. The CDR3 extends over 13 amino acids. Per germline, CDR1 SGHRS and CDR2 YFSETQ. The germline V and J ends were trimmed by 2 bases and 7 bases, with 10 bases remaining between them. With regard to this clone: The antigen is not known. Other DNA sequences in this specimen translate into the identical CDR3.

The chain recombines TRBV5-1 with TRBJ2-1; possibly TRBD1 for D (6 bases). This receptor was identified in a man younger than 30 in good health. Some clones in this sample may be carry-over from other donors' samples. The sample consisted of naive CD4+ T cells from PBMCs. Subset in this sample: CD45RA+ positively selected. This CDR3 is CASSLTGWNEQFF. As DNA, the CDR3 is TGCGCCAGCAGCTTAACAGGGTGGAATGAGCAGTTCTTC.